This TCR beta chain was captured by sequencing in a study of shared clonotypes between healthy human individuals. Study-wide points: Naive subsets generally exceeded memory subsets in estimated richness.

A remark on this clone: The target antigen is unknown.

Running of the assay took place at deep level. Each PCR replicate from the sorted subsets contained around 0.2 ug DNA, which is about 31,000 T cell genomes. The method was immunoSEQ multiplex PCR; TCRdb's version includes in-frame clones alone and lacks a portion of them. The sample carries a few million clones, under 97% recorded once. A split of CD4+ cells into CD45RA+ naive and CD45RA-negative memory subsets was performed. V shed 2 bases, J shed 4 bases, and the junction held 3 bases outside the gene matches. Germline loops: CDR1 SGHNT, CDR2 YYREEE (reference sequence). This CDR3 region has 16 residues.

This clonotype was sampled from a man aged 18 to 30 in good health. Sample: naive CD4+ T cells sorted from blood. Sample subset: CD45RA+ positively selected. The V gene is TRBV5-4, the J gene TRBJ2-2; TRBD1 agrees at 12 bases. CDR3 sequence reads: CASSLRDRGRTGELFF. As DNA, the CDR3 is TGTGCCAGCAGCTTACGGGACAGGGGGCGCACCGGGGAGCTGTTTTTT.